The rows below give T cell receptor beta chains drawn from one sample of a study of shared clonotypes between healthy human individuals. Method: immunoSEQ multiplex PCR; TCRdb's copy keeps in-frame clones and lacks some. This table has about 670,000 clones, 72% appearing once. Input material: memory CD4+ T cells sorted from blood. The receptors were gathered from a woman aged 30 to 39 in good health. Each CDR3 is given with its conserved first and last residue. A D gene is named only where the DNA matches it firmly. Clone sizes are given selectively: once, few, many, or a class where the clone is expanded.

j_call	v_call	clone_size	d_call	cdr3_nt	cdr3_aa
TRBJ1-2	TRBV6-1	.	TRBD1	TGTGCCAGCAGTCAAGAGACAGGGGGAAGCTATGGCTACACCTTC	CASSQETGGSYGYTF
TRBJ1-2	TRBV19	.	.	TGTGCCAGTAGTATGGGATCCGGGACGGGACTATATGGCTACACCTTC	CASSMGSGTGLYGYTF
TRBJ1-5	TRBV28	.	.	TGTGCCAGCACCATACAGGGAGGCAATCAGCCCCAGCATTTT	CASTIQGGNQPQHF
TRBJ2-2	TRBV6-5	.	.	TGTGCCAGCAGACGCCGCCAGGGTGTAACCGGGGAGCTGTTTTTT	CASRRRQGVTGELFF
TRBJ1-2	TRBV5-1	few	TRBD1	TGCGCCAGCAGCCCGTGGAGGACAGGGGGTGGCTATGGCTACACCTTC	CASSPWRTGGGYGYTF
TRBJ2-3	TRBV25-1	.	.	TGTGCCAGCAGTGTTTCATTACCCGATACGCAGTATTTT	CASSVSLPDTQYF
TRBJ1-2	TRBV15	.	.	TGTGCCACGTACCAAGAACCAGATGGCTACACCTTC	CATYQEPDGYTF
TRBJ2-1	TRBV28	.	TRBD2	TGTGCCAGCAGCGCCCCTAGCGGGAGGACCTACAATGAGCAGTTCTTC	CASSAPSGRTYNEQFF
TRBJ2-3	TRBV7-3	.	.	TGTGCCAGCAGCCTTACTAGTTCCCGCACAGATACGCAGTATTTT	CASSLTSSRTDTQYF
TRBJ2-3	TRBV6-1	.	.	TGTGCCAGCAGTGGAAAGACAGAGAGCACAGATACGCAGTATTTT	CASSGKTESTDTQYF
TRBJ2-5	TRBV7-2	.	TRBD2	TGTGCCAGCAGCCCCGGGAGGGTTTCGGAGACCCAGTACTTC	CASSPGRVSETQYF
TRBJ1-4	TRBV29-1	.	TRBD1	TGCAGCGTCAGGGGGGGGGATGAAAAACTGTTTTTT	CSVRGGDEKLFF
TRBJ1-1	TRBV29-1	.	TRBD1	TGCAGCGTTCAGGGGGGCACGAACACTGAAGCTTTCTTT	CSVQGGTNTEAFF
TRBJ2-5	TRBV6-6	once	TRBD2	TGTGCCAGCAGACCCCTCCGGACTAGCGGAGAGACCCAGTACTTC	CASRPLRTSGETQYF
TRBJ2-1	TRBV7-3	.	.	TGTGCCAGCAGTCGATCCTCTAGCTCCTACAATGAGCAGTTCTTC	CASSRSSSSYNEQFF
TRBJ2-2	TRBV5-1	once	.	TGCGCCAGCCGTCCGCTAGCGAACACCGGGGAGCTGTTTTTT	CASRPLANTGELFF
TRBJ2-7	TRBV6-6	.	TRBD1	TGTGCCAGCAGTGTTCCGACAGGGGGCGAGCAGTACTTC	CASSVPTGGEQYF
TRBJ1-6	TRBV15	.	.	TGTGCCACCAGCGGGCGCAGGAATTCCGATTCACCCCTCCACTTT	CATSGRRNSDSPLHF
TRBJ2-7	TRBV11-2	.	TRBD2	TGTGCCAGCAGCACCCGGACTAGCGGGCTATACGAGCAGTACTTC	CASSTRTSGLYEQYF
TRBJ2-5	TRBV6-6	.	.	TGTGCCAGCAGCCCTGGGGGGGCTGAGACCCAGTACTTC	CASSPGGAETQYF
TRBJ2-1	TRBV6-6	.	TRBD1	TGTGCCAGCAGTTACAGGGGTCGGGACAGGGACGGTGAGCAGTTCTTC	CASSYRGRDRDGEQFF
TRBJ1-5	TRBV11-2	.	TRBD1	TGTGCCAGCAGCTTTCAGGGGGATCAGCCCCAGCATTTT	CASSFQGDQPQHF
TRBJ2-3	TRBV25-1	.	TRBD2	TGTGCCAGCAGTGAGACTAGCGGGAGGATGACAGATACGCAGTATTTT	CASSETSGRMTDTQYF
TRBJ1-5	TRBV28	few	.	TGTGCCAGCAGTTTCCAAACCGTGGTGGGTAAGGATCAGCCCCAGCATTTT	CASSFQTVVGKDQPQHF
TRBJ2-1	TRBV5-4	once	TRBD2	TGTGCCAGCAGCCCTACTAGCGGGAGCTACAATGAGCAGTTCTTC	CASSPTSGSYNEQFF
TRBJ1-2	TRBV20-1	many	.	TGCAGTGCTGGCAAACAGGTGGGCTACACCTTC	CSAGKQVGYTF
TRBJ2-1	TRBV15	.	TRBD2	TGTGCCATCTCGAGCGGGGGATTATACAATGAGCAGTTCTTC	CAISSGGLYNEQFF
TRBJ2-5	TRBV11-2	.	TRBD2	TGTGCCAGCAGGGTTGGCAGCGGGAGAATAGAGACCCAGTACTTC	CASRVGSGRIETQYF
TRBJ1-1	TRBV5-6	.	.	TGTGCCAGCAGCACCGGGTTTTCTGAAGCTTTCTTT	CASSTGFSEAFF